This T cell receptor (beta chain) was captured by sequencing in a study of vaccination effects on CD4 cells after COVID-19. Study in general: Two-dose BNT162b2 or mRNA-1273 vaccination was given to participants. From a couple of convalescent patients, samples were taken 16 days and one week before vaccination.

Remarks on this clone: Its antigen remains unidentified.

Here immunoSEQ multiplex PCR was the method, and the copy in TCRdb shows in-frame clones only, minus some. The table shows 40,000 to 50,000 clones, with approximately 70% occurring only once. CDR3 length: 13 amino acids. Germline loops: CDR1 MNHEY, CDR2 SVGAGI. The ends were cut back, 7 bases at V and 5 bases at J, with 11 bases in the middle. Sequencing in the ViraFEST assay came after antigen-specific CD4+ T cells had been expanded with viral peptide pools, which were used to stimulate PBMC. Isolation of CD4+ T cells took place after less than twelve days of culture. This person caught SARS-CoV-2 sometime from March to December 2020, and PCR testing confirmed the infection. Culturing of a few million PBMC per well took place with roughly 10 IU/ml IL-2 and approximately 10 ug/ml peptides. A half-volume exchange with IL-2 medium occurred on days 3 and 7.

The source is a human donor who had a prior SARS-CoV-2 infection. The specimen was CD4+ T cells from PBMCs cultured with a peptide pool, collected before COVID-19 vaccination. This chain connects TRBV6-5 to TRBJ2-2, with D hard to call. CDR3 DNA: TGTGCCAGCACCAGGACGGAAACCGGGGAGCTGTTTTTT. It is translated as CASTRTETGELFF.